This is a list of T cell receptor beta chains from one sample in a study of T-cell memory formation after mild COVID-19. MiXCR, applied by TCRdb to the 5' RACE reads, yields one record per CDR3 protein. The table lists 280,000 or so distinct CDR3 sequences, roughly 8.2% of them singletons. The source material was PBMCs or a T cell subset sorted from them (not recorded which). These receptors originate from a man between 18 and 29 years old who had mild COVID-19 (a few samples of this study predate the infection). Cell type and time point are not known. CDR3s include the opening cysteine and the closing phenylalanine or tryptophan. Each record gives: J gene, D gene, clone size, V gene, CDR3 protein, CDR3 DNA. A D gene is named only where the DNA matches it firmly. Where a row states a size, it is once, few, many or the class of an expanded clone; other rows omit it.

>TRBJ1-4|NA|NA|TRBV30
CASSGTAGEKLFF
TGTGCCTCCTCCGGGACGGCGGGTGAAAAACTGTTTTTT
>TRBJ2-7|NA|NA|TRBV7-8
CASGLQGRVVYEQYF
TGTGCCAGCGGTCTACAGGGAAGGGTAGTCTACGAGCAGTACTTC
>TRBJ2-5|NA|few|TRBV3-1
CASSQVSYQETQYF
TGTGCCAGCAGCCAAGTATCGTACCAAGAGACCCAGTACTTC
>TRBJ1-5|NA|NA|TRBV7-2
CASSPRGSQPQHF
TGTGCCAGCAGCCCGCGCGGATCTCAGCCCCAGCATTTT
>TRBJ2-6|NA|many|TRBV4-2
CASSQDPDGSGANVLTF
TGTGCCAGCAGCCAAGATCCCGACGGCTCTGGGGCCAACGTCCTGACTTTC
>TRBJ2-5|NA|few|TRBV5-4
CASSSRGGLQTQYF
TGTGCCAGCAGCTCGCGGGGCGGACTCCAGACCCAGTACTTC
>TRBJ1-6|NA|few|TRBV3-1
CASSLATGSYNSPLHF
TGTGCCAGCAGCCTGGCAACAGGGTCCTATAATTCACCCCTCCACTTT
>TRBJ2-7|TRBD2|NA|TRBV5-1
CASSPLAGGSYEQYF
TGCGCCAGCAGCCCCCTAGCGGGGGGTTCCTACGAGCAGTACTTC
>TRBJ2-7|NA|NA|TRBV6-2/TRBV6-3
CASSSGLPYEQYF
TGTGCCAGCAGTTCGGGATTGCCCTACGAGCAGTACTTC
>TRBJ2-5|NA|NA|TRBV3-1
CASTVSGGAWGLETQYF
TGTGCCAGCACGGTATCTGGCGGGGCATGGGGTTTGGAGACCCAGTACTTC
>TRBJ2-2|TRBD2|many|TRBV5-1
CASSSELAGGLGSAGELFF
TGCGCCAGCAGCTCGGAACTAGCGGGGGGACTTGGATCCGCCGGGGAGCTGTTTTTT
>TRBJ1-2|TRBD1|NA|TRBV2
CASSVSQGGYGYTF
TGTGCCAGCAGTGTCTCGCAGGGGGGCTATGGCTACACCTTC
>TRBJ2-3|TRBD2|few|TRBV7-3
CASSPGGGPNTDTQYF
TGTGCCAGCAGCCCGGGCGGGGGGCCCAACACAGATACGCAGTATTTT
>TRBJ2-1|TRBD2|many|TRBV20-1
CSVTGLASEQFF
TGCAGTGTCACAGGACTAGCCAGTGAGCAGTTCTTC
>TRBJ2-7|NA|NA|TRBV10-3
CAISENRDNEQYF
TGTGCCATCAGTGAAAACCGGGACAACGAGCAGTACTTC
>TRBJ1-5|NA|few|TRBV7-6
CASSSRSWGDQPQHF
TGTGCCAGCAGCTCTCGGTCGTGGGGAGATCAGCCCCAGCATTTT
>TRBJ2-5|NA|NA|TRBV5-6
CASSLRGRTQYF
TGTGCCAGCAGCTTGCGGGGGAGAACCCAGTACTTC
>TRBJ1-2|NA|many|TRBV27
CASKRHGTGGYTF
TGTGCCAGCAAGAGACACGGGACTGGCGGCTACACCTTC
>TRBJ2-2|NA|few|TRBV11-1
CASTLTPWNTGELFF
TGTGCCAGCACCTTGACACCCTGGAACACCGGGGAGCTGTTTTTT
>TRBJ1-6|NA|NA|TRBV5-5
CASSYGQSTSSYNSPLHF
TGTGCCAGCAGCTACGGACAGTCTACCAGCTCCTATAATTCACCCCTCCACTTT
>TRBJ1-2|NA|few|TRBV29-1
CSVELTAAYGYTF
TGCAGCGTCGAACTGACAGCTGCTTATGGCTACACCTTC
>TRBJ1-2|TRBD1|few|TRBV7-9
CASSAGQVLRSNYGYTF
TGTGCCAGCAGCGCGGGACAGGTTCTTCGCAGTAACTATGGCTACACCTTC
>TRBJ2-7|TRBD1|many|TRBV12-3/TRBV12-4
CASRPGGREQYF
TGTGCCAGCAGACCAGGGGGAAGAGAGCAGTACTTC
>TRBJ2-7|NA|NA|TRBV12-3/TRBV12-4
CASTGVSSYEQYF
TGTGCCAGTACCGGGGTGAGCTCCTACGAGCAGTACTTC
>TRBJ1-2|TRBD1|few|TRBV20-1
CSAGGQLELDGYTF
TGCAGTGCTGGGGGACAGCTGGAACTAGACGGCTACACCTTC
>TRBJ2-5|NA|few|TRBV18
CASSPGTDTGLETQYF
TGTGCCAGCTCACCCGGGACGGACACGGGATTAGAGACCCAGTACTTC
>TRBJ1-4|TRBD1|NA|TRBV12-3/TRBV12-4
CASSFGQGEEKLFF
TGTGCCAGCAGTTTCGGACAGGGGGAGGAAAAACTGTTTTTT
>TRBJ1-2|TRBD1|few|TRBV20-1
CSATGQGIMVGYTF
TGCAGTGCTACCGGACAGGGGATAATGGTGGGCTACACCTTC
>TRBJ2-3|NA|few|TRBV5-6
CASSFLDGFASTDTQYF
TGTGCCAGCAGTTTCCTGGACGGGTTTGCTAGCACAGATACGCAGTATTTT
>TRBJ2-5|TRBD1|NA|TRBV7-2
CASSPWQGAETQYF
TGTGCCAGCAGCCCCTGGCAGGGGGCAGAGACCCAGTACTTC
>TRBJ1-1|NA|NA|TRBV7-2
CASSSIRVVNTEAFF
TGTGCCAGCAGCTCAATCAGGGTAGTAAACACTGAAGCTTTCTTT
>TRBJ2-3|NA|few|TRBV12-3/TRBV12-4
CASSFRGSDTQYF
TGTGCCAGCAGTTTTCGGGGTTCAGATACGCAGTATTTT
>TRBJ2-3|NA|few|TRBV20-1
CSARVALRTDTQYF
TGCAGTGCCCGCGTAGCCCTACGAACAGATACGCAGTATTTT
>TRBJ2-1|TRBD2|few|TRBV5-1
CASSLGPGGDYNEQFF
TGCGCCAGCAGCTTGGGCCCCGGGGGGGACTACAATGAGCAGTTCTTC
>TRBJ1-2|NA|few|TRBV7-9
CASSLAGIPYGYTF
TGTGCCAGCAGCTTAGCGGGGATTCCTTATGGCTACACCTTC
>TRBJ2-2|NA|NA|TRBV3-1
CASSPGQPSNTGELFF
TGTGCCAGCAGTCCAGGGCAGCCATCGAACACCGGGGAGCTGTTTTTT
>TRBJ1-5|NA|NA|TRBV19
CASSPMRGRQPQHF
TGTGCCAGTAGCCCCATGAGGGGAAGGCAGCCCCAGCATTTT
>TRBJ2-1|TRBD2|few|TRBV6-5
CARTGLAGSETYNEQFF
TGTGCCAGGACAGGACTAGCGGGCTCTGAAACCTACAATGAGCAGTTCTTC
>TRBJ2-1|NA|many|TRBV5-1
CASSFPSGEQFF
TGCGCCAGCAGCTTTCCCAGCGGAGAGCAGTTCTTC
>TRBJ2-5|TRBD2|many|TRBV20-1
CSAMPGGTFQETQYF
TGCAGTGCTATGCCCGGGGGGACTTTTCAAGAGACCCAGTACTTC
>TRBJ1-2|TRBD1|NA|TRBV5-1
CASSPAAGGPYGYTF
TGCGCCAGCAGCCCGGCGGCAGGGGGGCCCTATGGCTACACCTTC
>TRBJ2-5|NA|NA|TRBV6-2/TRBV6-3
CASQPLEDSHQETQYF
TGTGCCAGTCAGCCTCTTGAGGACAGTCACCAAGAGACCCAGTACTTC
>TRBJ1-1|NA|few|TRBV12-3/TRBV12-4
CASSLGEITEAFF
TGTGCCAGCAGTTTAGGGGAAATCACTGAAGCTTTCTTT
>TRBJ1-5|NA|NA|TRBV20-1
CSANRAGGRNQPQHF
TGCAGTGCCAACCGGGCCGGGGGACGCAATCAGCCCCAGCATTTT
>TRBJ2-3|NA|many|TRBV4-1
CASSQEPLASTDTQYF
TGCGCCAGCAGCCAAGAACCTCTAGCGAGCACAGATACGCAGTATTTT
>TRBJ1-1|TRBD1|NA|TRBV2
CASNPTGIAFF
TGTGCCAGCAATCCGACAGGGATAGCTTTCTTT
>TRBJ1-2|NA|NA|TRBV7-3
CASSQLSRTRGIYGYTF
TGTGCCAGCAGCCAACTTAGCCGCACGAGGGGAATCTATGGCTACACCTTC
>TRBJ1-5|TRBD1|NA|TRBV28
CASSLDGQGAQPQHF
TGTGCCAGCAGTTTAGACGGACAGGGGGCACAGCCCCAGCATTTT
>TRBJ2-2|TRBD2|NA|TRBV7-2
CASSLASSGGARELFF
TGTGCCAGCAGCTTAGCGTCTAGCGGGGGGGCCAGGGAGCTGTTTTTT
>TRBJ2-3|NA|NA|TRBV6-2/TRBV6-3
CASRSGPLIDTQYF
TGTGCCAGCAGATCTGGACCCCTCATTGATACGCAGTATTTT
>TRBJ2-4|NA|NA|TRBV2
CASTGRGLAKNIQYF
TGTGCCAGTACGGGAAGGGGCTTAGCCAAAAACATTCAGTACTTC
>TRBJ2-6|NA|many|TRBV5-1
CASSLATLSGANVLTF
TGCGCCAGCAGCTTGGCGACACTCTCTGGGGCCAACGTCCTGACTTTC
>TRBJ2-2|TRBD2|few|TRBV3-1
CASSSPQPSGVIANTGELFF
TGTGCCAGCAGCTCGCCCCAGCCTAGCGGGGTTATCGCGAACACCGGGGAGCTGTTTTTT
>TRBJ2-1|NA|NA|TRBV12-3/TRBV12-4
CASTSRPYNEQFF
TGTGCCAGCACCTCGCGGCCTTACAATGAGCAGTTCTTC
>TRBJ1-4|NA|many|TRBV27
CASSFVTGIGEKLFF
TGTGCCAGCAGTTTTGTCACGGGGATCGGGGAAAAACTGTTTTTT